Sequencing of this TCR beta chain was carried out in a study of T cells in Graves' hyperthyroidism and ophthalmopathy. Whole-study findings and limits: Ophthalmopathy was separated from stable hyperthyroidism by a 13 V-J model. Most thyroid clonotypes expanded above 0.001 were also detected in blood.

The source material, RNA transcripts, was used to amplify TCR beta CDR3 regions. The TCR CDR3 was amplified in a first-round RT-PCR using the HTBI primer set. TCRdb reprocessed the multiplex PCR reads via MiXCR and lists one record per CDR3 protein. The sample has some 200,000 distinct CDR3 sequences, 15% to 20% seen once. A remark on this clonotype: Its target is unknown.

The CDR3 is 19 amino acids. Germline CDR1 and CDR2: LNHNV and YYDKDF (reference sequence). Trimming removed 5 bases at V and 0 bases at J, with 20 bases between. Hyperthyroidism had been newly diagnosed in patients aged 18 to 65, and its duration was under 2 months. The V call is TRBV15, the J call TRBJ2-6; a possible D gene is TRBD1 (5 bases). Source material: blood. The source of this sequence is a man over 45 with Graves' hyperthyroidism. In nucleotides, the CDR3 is TGTGCCACCAGCGGATTTCAGACAGCGTCTCCCTCTGGGGCCAACGTCCTGACTTTC. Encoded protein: CATSGFQTASPSGANVLTF.